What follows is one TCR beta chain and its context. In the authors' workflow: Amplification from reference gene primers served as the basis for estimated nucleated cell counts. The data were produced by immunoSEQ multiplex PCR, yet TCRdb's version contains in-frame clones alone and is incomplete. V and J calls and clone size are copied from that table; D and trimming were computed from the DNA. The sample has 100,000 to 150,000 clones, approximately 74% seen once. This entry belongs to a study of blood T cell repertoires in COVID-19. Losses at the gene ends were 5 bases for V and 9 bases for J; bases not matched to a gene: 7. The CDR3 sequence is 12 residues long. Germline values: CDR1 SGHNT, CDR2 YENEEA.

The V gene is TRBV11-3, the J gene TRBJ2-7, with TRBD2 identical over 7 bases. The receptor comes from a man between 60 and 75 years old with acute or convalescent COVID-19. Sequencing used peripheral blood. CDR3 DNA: TGTGCCAGCAGCACCCCTAGCGGCGGGCAGTACTTC. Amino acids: CASSTPSGGQYF.